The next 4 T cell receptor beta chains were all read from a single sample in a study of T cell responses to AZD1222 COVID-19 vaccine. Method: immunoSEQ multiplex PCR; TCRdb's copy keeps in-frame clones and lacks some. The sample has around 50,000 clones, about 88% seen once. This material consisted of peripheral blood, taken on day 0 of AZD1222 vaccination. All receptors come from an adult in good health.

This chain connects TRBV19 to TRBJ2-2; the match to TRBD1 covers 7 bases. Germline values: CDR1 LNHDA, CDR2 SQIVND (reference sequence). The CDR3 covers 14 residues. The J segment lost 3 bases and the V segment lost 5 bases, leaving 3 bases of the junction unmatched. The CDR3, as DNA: TGTGCCAGTAGTGTGGGACAGTACACCGGGGAGCTGTTTTTT. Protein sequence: CASSVGQYTGELFF.

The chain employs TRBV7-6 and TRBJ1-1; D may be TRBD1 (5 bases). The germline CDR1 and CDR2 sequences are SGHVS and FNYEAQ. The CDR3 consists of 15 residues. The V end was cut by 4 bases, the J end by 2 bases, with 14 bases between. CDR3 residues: CASSSPQATNTEAFF. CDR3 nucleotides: TGTGCCAGCAGCTCGCCACAGGCAACAAACACTGAAGCTTTCTTT.

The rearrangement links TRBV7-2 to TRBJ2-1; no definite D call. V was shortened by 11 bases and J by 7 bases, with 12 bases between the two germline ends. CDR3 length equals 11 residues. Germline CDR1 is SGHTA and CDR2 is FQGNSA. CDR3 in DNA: TGTGCCGCCAGATATGGGAATGAGCAGTTCTTC. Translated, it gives CAARYGNEQFF. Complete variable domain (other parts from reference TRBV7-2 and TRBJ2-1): GAGVSQSPSNKVTEKGKDVELRCDPISGHTALYWYRQSLGQGLEFLIYFQGNSAPDKSGLPSDRFSAERTGGSVSTLTIQRTQQEDSAVYLCAARYGNEQFFGPGTRLTVL.

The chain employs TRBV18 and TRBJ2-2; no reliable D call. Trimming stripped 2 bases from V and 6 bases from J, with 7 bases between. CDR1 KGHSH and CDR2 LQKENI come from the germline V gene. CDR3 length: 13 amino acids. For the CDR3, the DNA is TGTGCCAGCTCACCAAGAGGAGCCGGGGAGCTGTTTTTT. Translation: CASSPRGAGELFF.